This T cell receptor beta chain was sequenced in a study of T cells in Graves' hyperthyroidism and ophthalmopathy. Study-wide results and limits: Expanded thyroid clonotypes (above 0.001) were mostly also found in blood. Patients with ophthalmopathy were separated from those with stable hyperthyroidism by a 13 V-J model.

This CDR3 region has 13 residues. Germline V lookup: CDR1 SGHTS, CDR2 YDEGEE. V was clipped by 7 bases and J by 6 bases, with 14 bases between them. Diagnoses were established using clinical symptoms, serum thyroxine and TRAb, thyroid ultrasound and orbital computed tomography. This clonotype was observed at least ten times. Its matching antigen is unknown. From RNA transcripts, TCR beta CDR3 regions were amplified. A set of HTBI primers served as the primers for a first-round RT-PCR of the TCR CDR3. A single record per CDR3 protein comes from TCRdb applying MiXCR to the multiplex PCR reads. The profile covers 300,000 to 450,000 distinct CDR3 sequences, with approximately 14% appearing a single time and roughly 9.6% taken by the ten largest.

The sample was blood. The TCR sequence derives from a woman in her fifties or sixties with Graves' hyperthyroidism. This chain links TRBV5-8 with TRBJ1-5; possible D gene TRBD1, 5 bases. The CDR3 here is CASAGGRGQPQHF. The CDR3 DNA reads as TGTGCCAGCGCGGGGGGAAGGGGTCAGCCCCAGCATTTT.